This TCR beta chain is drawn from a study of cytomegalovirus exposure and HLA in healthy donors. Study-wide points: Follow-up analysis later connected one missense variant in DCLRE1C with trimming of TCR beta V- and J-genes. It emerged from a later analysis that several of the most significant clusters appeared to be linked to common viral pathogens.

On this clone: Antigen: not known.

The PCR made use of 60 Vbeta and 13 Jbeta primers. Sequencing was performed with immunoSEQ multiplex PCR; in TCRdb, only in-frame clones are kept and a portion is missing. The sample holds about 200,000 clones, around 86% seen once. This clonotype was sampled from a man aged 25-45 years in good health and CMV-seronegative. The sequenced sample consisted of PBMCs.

The CDR3 DNA follows: TGTGCCAGCAGCGTAGGGGTGGGTCCGGGCAATGAGCAGTTCTTC. Its translation: CASSVGVGPGNEQFF. The V and J genes are TRBV9 and TRBJ2-1; no definite D call. Trimming shortened V by 0 bases and J by 6 bases, and 13 bases separated the two germline ends. CDR1 is SGDLS, CDR2 YYNGEE, per germline. The CDR3 sequence is 15 residues long. Filled out from reference TRBV9 and TRBJ2-1, the complete variable domain reads DSGVTQTPKHLITATGQRVTLRCSPRSGDLSVYWYQQSLDQGLQFLIQYYNGEERAKGNILERFSAQQFPDLHSELNLSSLELGDSALYFCASSVGVGPGNEQFFGPGTRLTVL.